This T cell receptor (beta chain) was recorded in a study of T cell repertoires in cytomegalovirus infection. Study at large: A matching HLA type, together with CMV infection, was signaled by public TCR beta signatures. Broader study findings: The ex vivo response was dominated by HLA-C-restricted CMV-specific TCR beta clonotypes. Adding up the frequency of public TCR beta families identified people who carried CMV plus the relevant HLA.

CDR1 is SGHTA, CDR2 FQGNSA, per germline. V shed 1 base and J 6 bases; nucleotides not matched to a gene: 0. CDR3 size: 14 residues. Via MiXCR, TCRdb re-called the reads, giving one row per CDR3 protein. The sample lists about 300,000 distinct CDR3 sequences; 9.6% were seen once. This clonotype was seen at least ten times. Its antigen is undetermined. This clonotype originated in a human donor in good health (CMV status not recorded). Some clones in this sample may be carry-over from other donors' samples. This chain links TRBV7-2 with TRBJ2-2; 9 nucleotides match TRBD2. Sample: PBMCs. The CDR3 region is CASSLGGGAGELFF. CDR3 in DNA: TGTGCCAGCAGCTTAGGCGGGGGGGCCGGGGAGCTGTTTTTT. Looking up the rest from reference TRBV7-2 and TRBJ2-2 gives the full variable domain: GAGVSQSPSNKVTEKGKDVELRCDPISGHTALYWYRQSLGQGLEFLIYFQGNSAPDKSGLPSDRFSAERTGGSVSTLTIQRTQQEDSAVYLCASSLGGGAGELFFGEGSRLTVL.